The present TCR beta chain was sequenced within a study of T cells in Graves' hyperthyroidism and ophthalmopathy. General study results and limits: Before onset, by a median of around six months, the model predicted ophthalmopathy. Most thyroid clonotypes expanded above 0.001 were also detected in blood.

The CDR3 is 13 residues long. V lost 3 bases and J lost 5, with 13 bases in between. Germline assignment: CDR1 SQVTM and CDR2 ANQGSEA. On this clonotype: Its specificity is unknown.

The investigators amplified TCR beta CDR3 regions from RNA transcripts. The HTBI primer set served for first-round RT-PCR of the TCR CDR3. TCRdb used MiXCR to reprocess the multiplex PCR reads, holding one entry per CDR3 protein. The sample lists approximately 210,000 distinct CDR3 sequences, 17% occurring once. Graves' hyperthyroidism is called stable when ophthalmopathy does not progress within 18 months. Those patients with uncontrolled infection, other autoimmune disease, pregnancy or lactation were excluded. Source material: blood. This TCR came from a man aged 50 to 60 with Graves' hyperthyroidism. The J gene is TRBJ2-5, the V gene TRBV29-1; TRBD1 is a possible D gene (5 bases). The CDR3 loop is CSVDFTGTETQYF. CDR3 DNA sequence: TGCAGCGTTGATTTTACAGGAACGGAGACCCAGTACTTC.